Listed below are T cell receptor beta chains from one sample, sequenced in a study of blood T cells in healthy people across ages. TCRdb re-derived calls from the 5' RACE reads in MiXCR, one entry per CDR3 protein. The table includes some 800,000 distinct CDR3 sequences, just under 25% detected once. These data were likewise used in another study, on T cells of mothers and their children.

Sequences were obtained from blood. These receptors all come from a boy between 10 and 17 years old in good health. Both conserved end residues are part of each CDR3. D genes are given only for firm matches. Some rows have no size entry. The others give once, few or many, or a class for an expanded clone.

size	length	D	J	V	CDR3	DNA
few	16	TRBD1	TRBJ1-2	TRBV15	CATSAPRTGPQDGYTF	TGTGCCACCAGCGCACCGAGGACAGGTCCACAGGATGGCTACACCTTC
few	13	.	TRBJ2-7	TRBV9	CASSVTTGYEQYF	TGTGCCAGCAGCGTAACCACAGGATACGAGCAGTACTTC
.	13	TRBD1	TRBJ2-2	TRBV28	CANLDRDTGELFF	TGTGCCAACTTAGACAGGGACACCGGGGAGCTGTTTTTT
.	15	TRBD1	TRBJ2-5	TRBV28	CASTAPRQGQETQYF	TGTGCCAGCACCGCACCCCGACAGGGCCAAGAGACCCAGTACTTC
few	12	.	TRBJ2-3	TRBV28	CASSYSNQGSYF	TGTGCCAGCAGTTACAGCAACCAGGGGTCGTATTTT
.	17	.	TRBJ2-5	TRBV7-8	CASSLATANLVGETQYF	TGTGCCAGCAGCTTAGCCACAGCGAACCTTGTGGGTGAGACCCAGTACTTC
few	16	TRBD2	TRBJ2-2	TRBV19	CATSIAGGRNPGELFF	TGTGCCACCTCGATAGCGGGGGGGCGGAATCCCGGGGAGCTGTTTTTT
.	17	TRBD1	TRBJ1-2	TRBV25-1	CASSEADRGQANYGYTF	TGTGCCAGCAGTGAAGCCGACAGGGGACAAGCTAACTATGGCTACACCTTC
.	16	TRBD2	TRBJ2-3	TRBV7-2	CASSHGTSGSGDTQYF	TGTGCCAGCAGCCACGGGACTAGCGGGAGCGGAGATACGCAGTATTTT
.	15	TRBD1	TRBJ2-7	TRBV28	CASKRGDRNSYEQYF	TGTGCCAGCAAGAGGGGGGACAGGAACTCCTACGAGCAGTACTTC
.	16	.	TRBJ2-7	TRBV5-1	CASSLGRIGSSYEQYF	TGCGCCAGCAGCTTGGGGCGAATAGGAAGCTCCTACGAGCAGTACTTC
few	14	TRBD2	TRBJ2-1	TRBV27	CASSPGTSGREQFF	TGTGCCAGCAGTCCAGGGACTAGCGGGAGGGAGCAGTTCTTC
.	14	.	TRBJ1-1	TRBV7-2	CASSSIYMNTEALF	TGTGCCAGCAGCTCCATTTACATGAACACTGAAGCTCTCTTT
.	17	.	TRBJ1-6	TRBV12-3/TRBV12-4	CASSLGGRSSYNSPLHF	TGTGCCAGCAGTTTAGGCGGACGGAGCTCCTATAATTCACCCCTCCACTTT
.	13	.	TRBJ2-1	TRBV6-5	CASSYSGNNEQFF	TGTGCCAGCAGTTACTCGGGGAACAATGAGCAGTTCTTC
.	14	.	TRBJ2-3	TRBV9	CASSRGVGTDTQYF	TGTGCCAGCAGCCGAGGGGTCGGCACAGATACGCAGTATTTT
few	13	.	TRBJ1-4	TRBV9	CASNRGQGEKLFF	TGTGCCAGCAACCGAGGGCAGGGCGAAAAACTGTTTTTT
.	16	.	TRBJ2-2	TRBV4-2	CASSPHTGVQTGELFF	TGTGCCAGCAGCCCCCATACGGGAGTACAGACCGGGGAGCTGTTTTTT
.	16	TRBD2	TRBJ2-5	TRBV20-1	CSTRALQTGGWETQYF	TGCAGTACTAGAGCATTGCAGACGGGGGGGTGGGAGACCCAGTACTTC
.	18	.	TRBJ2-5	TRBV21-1	CASRRINGLAGAQETQYF	TGCGCCAGCAGACGAATAAATGGGCTAGCGGGGGCCCAAGAGACCCAGTACTTC
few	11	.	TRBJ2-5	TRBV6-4	CASGTEETQYF	TGTGCCAGCGGCACGGAGGAGACCCAGTACTTC
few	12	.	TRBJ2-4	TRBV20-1	CSYTVAKNIQYF	TGCAGTTACACCGTAGCCAAAAACATTCAGTACTTC
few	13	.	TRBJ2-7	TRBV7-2	CASSVDKPYEQYF	TGTGCCAGCAGCGTCGACAAGCCCTACGAGCAGTACTTC
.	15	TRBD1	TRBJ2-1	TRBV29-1	CSAGTGPTNYNEQFF	TGCAGCGCCGGGACAGGTCCAACCAACTACAATGAGCAGTTCTTC
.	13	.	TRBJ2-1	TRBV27	CASSLSASSKQFF	TGTGCCAGCAGTTTATCGGCGTCCTCCAAGCAGTTCTTC
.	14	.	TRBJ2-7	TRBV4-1	CASSQDIGYYEQYF	TGCGCCAGCAGCCAAGATATAGGCTACTACGAGCAGTACTTC
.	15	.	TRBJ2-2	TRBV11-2	CASSPRLKETGELFF	TGTGCCAGCAGCCCACGGTTGAAGGAAACCGGGGAGCTGTTTTTT
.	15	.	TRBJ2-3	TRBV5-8	CASSPRQRITDTQYF	TGTGCCAGCAGCCCCCGACAGAGAATCACAGATACGCAGTATTTT
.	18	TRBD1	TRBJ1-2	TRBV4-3	CASSQASGTAQWTYGYTF	TGCGCCAGCAGCCAAGCATCCGGGACAGCCCAATGGACCTATGGCTACACCTTC
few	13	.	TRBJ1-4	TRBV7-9	CASRTSRGEKLFF	TGTGCCAGCAGAACATCCCGGGGCGAGAAACTGTTTTTT
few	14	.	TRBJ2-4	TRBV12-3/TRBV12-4	CASSQQGVKNIQYF	TGTGCCAGCAGTCAACAGGGAGTCAAAAACATTCAGTACTTC
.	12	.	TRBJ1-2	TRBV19	CASHSEIRRYTF	TGTGCCAGCCATAGTGAAATCCGACGCTACACCTTC
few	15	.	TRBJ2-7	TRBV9	CASSLDRTEPYEQYF	TGTGCCAGCAGCCTAGACAGGACAGAACCCTACGAGCAGTACTTC
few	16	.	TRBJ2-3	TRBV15	CATSREGLRSTDTQYF	TGTGCCACCAGCAGAGAGGGCTTGAGAAGCACAGATACGCAGTATTTT
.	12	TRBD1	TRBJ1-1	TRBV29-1	CSGDRGNTEAFF	TGCAGCGGAGACAGGGGAAACACTGAAGCTTTCTTT
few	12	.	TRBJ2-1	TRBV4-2	CASSQVADEQFF	TGTGCCAGCAGCCAGGTCGCGGATGAGCAGTTCTTC
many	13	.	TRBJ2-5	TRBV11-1	CASSRQYQETQYF	TGTGCCAGCAGTAGACAGTACCAAGAGACCCAGTACTTC
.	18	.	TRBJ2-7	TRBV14	CASSQGGWGYRVRYEQYF	TGTGCCAGCAGCCAAGGAGGCTGGGGATACAGGGTACGGTACGAGCAGTACTTC
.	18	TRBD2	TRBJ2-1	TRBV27	CASSLASGSGLAYNEQFF	TGTGCCAGCAGTTTGGCTAGCGGGAGTGGGCTGGCTTACAATGAGCAGTTCTTC
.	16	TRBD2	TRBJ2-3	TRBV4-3	CASSQGTSGVTYTQYF	TGCGCCAGCAGCCAAGGGACTAGCGGGGTCACTTATACGCAGTATTTT
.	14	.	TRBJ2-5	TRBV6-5	CASSYVAGPETQYF	TGTGCCAGCAGTTACGTCGCAGGGCCAGAGACCCAGTACTTC
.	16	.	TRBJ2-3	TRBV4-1	CASSQDVGAMSDPQYF	TGCGCCAGCAGCCAAGATGTGGGGGCTATGTCAGATCCGCAGTATTTT
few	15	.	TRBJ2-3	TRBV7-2	CASSLPGSSTDTQYF	TGTGCCAGCAGCTTACCGGGCTCGAGCACAGATACGCAGTATTTT